This T cell receptor beta chain was identified during a study of T-cell memory formation after mild COVID-19. Points on this clonotype: The antigen remains unidentified.

TCRdb fed the 5' RACE reads into MiXCR, producing one record per CDR3 protein. The data contain 450,000 or so distinct CDR3 sequences, approximately 23% of them singletons. Study-level points and caveats: Memory cells collected pre-infection included some clones that later responded, suggesting cross-reactive memory joined. The SARS-CoV-2 specificity of second-wave clones reaching peak at day 37 remained unverified.

Germline loops: CDR1 SGHDT, CDR2 YYEEEE. This CDR3 region has 13 residues. Trimming at V came to 4 bases and at J to 7 bases, leaving 2 bases not matched to a gene. The rearrangement links TRBV5-6 to TRBJ1-4; 9 bases are a match to TRBD1. The sample comprised PBMCs or a T cell subset sorted from them (not recorded which). The TCR was taken from an adult woman who had mild COVID-19 (a few samples of this study predate the infection). Cell type and time point are not known. As DNA, the CDR3 is TGTGCCAGCAGCGCGGACAGGGGTGAAAAACTGTTTTTT. Translating it yields CASSADRGEKLFF. Full variable domain (rest looked up from reference TRBV5-6 and TRBJ1-4): DAGVTQSPTHLIKTRGQQVTLRCSPKSGHDTVSWYQQALGQGPQFIFQYYEEEERQRGNFPDRFSGHQFPNYSSELNVNALLLGDSALYLCASSADRGEKLFFGSGTQLSVL.